This entry concerns a single T cell receptor (beta chain). The PCR employed 60 Vbeta primers together with 13 Jbeta primers. Only in-frame clones appear in the TCRdb table, and some are missing; sequencing was by immunoSEQ multiplex PCR. Of about 190,000 clones in the sample, about 87% were seen once. This sample is drawn from a study of cytomegalovirus exposure and HLA in healthy donors. Germline V gives CDR1 MDHEN, CDR2 SYDVKM. Trimming at V came to 8 bases and at J to 3 bases, leaving 12 bases not matched to a gene. The CDR3 length is 15 residues. The specimen sequenced was PBMCs. The receptor was isolated from a man aged 25-40 years in good health and CMV-seronegative. This chain joins TRBV28 and TRBJ1-2, with 7 bases fitting TRBD1. The CDR3 loop reads CASGKGAFGYYGYTF. CDR3 DNA: TGTGCCAGCGGAAAGGGGGCTTTTGGGTACTATGGCTACACCTTC.